These 32 T cell receptor beta chains were all obtained from the same sample, sequenced in a study of identical twins. TCRdb re-called the 5' RACE reads with MiXCR, one entry per CDR3 protein. The data contain 200,000 to 300,000 distinct CDR3 sequences, over 9.5% of them singletons. The source material was memory T cells sorted from blood. All receptors derive from a man aged 45-60 years in good health.

This clonotype showed up many times. This chain joins TRBV7-2 and TRBJ1-2, with a tentative D call TRBD1 (5 bases). Trimming stripped 10 bases from V and 7 bases from J, with 16 bases between. The length of the CDR3 is 12 residues. The V gene's germline CDR1 is SGHTA and CDR2 FQGNSA. The CDR3 bases are TGTGCCACCCAGACAGTTAGGGGTGGCTACACCTTC. This translates into CATQTVRGGYTF.

This clonotype has a count of ten or more. The chain employs TRBV12-3 or TRBV12-4 and TRBJ2-7; D remains ambiguous. The ends were cut back, 5 bases at V and 6 bases at J, with 14 bases in the middle. The CDR3 totals 13 residues. This CDR3 reads CASSTGRVGEQYF. In nucleotides, the CDR3 is TGTGCCAGCAGTACCGGGCGCGTGGGCGAGCAGTACTTC.

This clonotype was detected a few times. The chain links TRBV9 to TRBJ2-3; perhaps TRBD2 as D (5 bases). The germline CDR1 and CDR2 sequences are SGDLS and YYNGEE. The ends were cut back, 3 bases at V and 2 bases at J, with 7 bases in the middle. CDR3 length: 13 amino acids. CDR3 coding DNA: TGTGCCAGCAGCGCGACTACCACAGATACGCAGTATTTT. Its protein is CASSATTTDTQYF.

This clonotype was seen more than once but under ten times. The V and J genes are TRBV10-3 and TRBJ2-7; either TRBD1 or TRBD2 may supply D (5 bases each). Germline V gene lookup returns CDR1 ENHRY and CDR2 SYGVKD. The CDR3 consists of 14 residues. V was clipped by 10 bases and J by 3 bases, with 19 bases between them. The CDR3: CATSHMDTSYEQYF. The DNA for the CDR3 is TGTGCCACTAGCCATATGGACACAAGCTACGAGCAGTACTTC.

This clonotype turned up a few times. The rearrangement links TRBV5-1 to TRBJ1-1, with TRBD1 as a possible D gene (6 bases). Looked up from germline, CDR1 is SGHRS and CDR2 is YFSETQ. The CDR3 spans 13 residues. Deletions cut 5 bases from V and 4 bases from J, with 12 bases between. Here the CDR3 DNA reads TGCGCCAGCAGATTAGGGGGTTCCACTGAAGCTTTCTTT. Encoded protein: CASRLGGSTEAFF. Complete variable domain (other parts from reference TRBV5-1 and TRBJ1-1): KAGVTQTPRYLIKTRGQQVTLSCSPISGHRSVSWYQQTPGQGLQFLFEYFSETQRNKGNFPGRFSGRQFSNSRSEMNVSTLELGDSALYLCASRLGGSTEAFFGQGTRLTVV.

This clonotype has just a few counts. This chain links TRBV10-3 with TRBJ1-1, with D maybe TRBD1 (5 bases). V gave up 7 bases and J gave up 0 bases, with 12 bases separating them. The CDR3 consists of 14 residues. Germline CDR1 and CDR2: ENHRY and SYGVKD. CDR3 DNA sequence: TGTGCCATCAAGGGTGACAGCCTGAACACTGAAGCTTTCTTT. It encodes CAIKGDSLNTEAFF.

This clonotype was detected many times. The chain links TRBV28 to TRBJ2-7; 11 nucleotides match TRBD1. The CDR3 consists of 17 residues. The germline V gene encodes CDR1 MDHEN and CDR2 SYDVKM. V gave up 3 bases and J gave up 5 bases; unmatched junction bases: 12. CDR3 protein: CASSFLIPGQGEDEQYF. The CDR3 region has the DNA TGTGCCAGCAGTTTTCTTATTCCGGGACAGGGGGAGGACGAGCAGTACTTC. Filled out from reference TRBV28 and TRBJ2-7, the complete variable domain reads DVKVTQSSRYLVKRTGEKVFLECVQDMDHENMFWYRQDPGLGLRLIYFSYDVKMKEKGDIPEGYSVSREKKERFSLILESASTNQTSMYLCASSFLIPGQGEDEQYFGPGTRLTVT.

This chain joins TRBV4-3 and TRBJ1-6; no clear D gene. Germline lookup yields CDR1 LGHNA and CDR2 YSLEER. The CDR3 sequence is 15 residues long. The V and J ends lost 1 base and 8 bases respectively, with 12 bases between them. CDR3 protein: CASSQAVGNHSPLHF. In DNA, the CDR3 is TGCGCCAGCAGCCAAGCGGTAGGGAATCATTCACCCCTCCACTTT.

This clonotype was seen just once. The rearrangement joins TRBV7-8 to TRBJ2-5, with D perhaps TRBD2 (5 bases). V dropped 1 base and J dropped 5 bases, with 11 bases sitting between them. The CDR3 length is 14 residues. Per the germline V gene, CDR1 is SGHVS and CDR2 is FQNEAQ. The CDR3 DNA is TGTGCCAGCAGCTTAGTGCGGGCTGGGGAGACCCAGTACTTC. Amino acids: CASSLVRAGETQYF.

J is TRBJ2-2 and V is TRBV12-5, with D perhaps matching TRBD2 (6 bases). Trimming removed 5 bases at V and 6 bases at J, with 10 bases between. Germline lookup yields CDR1 LGHNT and CDR2 FRNRAP. CDR3 length: 13 amino acids. DNA for the CDR3: TGTGCTAGTGGTCTGGGACTCGCCGGGGAGCTGTTTTTT. Amino acids: CASGLGLAGELFF. Filled out from reference TRBV12-5 and TRBJ2-2, the complete variable domain reads DARVTQTPRHKVTEMGQEVTMRCQPILGHNTVFWYRQTMMQGLELLAYFRNRAPLDDSGMPKDRFSAEMPDATLATLKIQPSEPRDSAVYFCASGLGLAGELFFGEGSRLTVL.

V gene TRBV12-3 or TRBV12-4 combines with J gene TRBJ2-7, with a possible D match to TRBD2 (6 bases). This CDR3 has 13 residues. V shed 6 bases and J shed 6 bases, with 15 bases lying between them. The CDR3 loop reads CASRPDMGGEQYF. CDR3 DNA: TGTGCCAGCAGGCCGGATATGGGGGGCGAGCAGTACTTC.

This chain links TRBV6-5 with TRBJ2-4; D uncertain. The V end lost 2 bases, the J end lost 3 bases, and 8 bases lay between the germline ends. The CDR3 is 14 amino acids. The germline V gene has CDR1 MNHEY and CDR2 SVGAGI. The CDR3, as DNA: TGTGCCAGCAGTTACCGTGAGAGCAAAAACATTCAGTACTTC. Translating gives CASSYRESKNIQYF.

Ten or more counts support this clonotype. The chain links TRBV10-3 to TRBJ2-2; 9 nucleotides match TRBD2. V lost 6 bases, J lost 6 bases, and 5 bases stayed unmatched. This CDR3 contains 14 residues. Germline loops: CDR1 ENHRY, CDR2 SYGVKD. CDR3 loop: CAIRPGLASGELFF. CDR3 in DNA: TGTGCCATCAGGCCGGGACTAGCCTCCGGGGAGCTGTTTTTT.

This clonotype was detected only a few times. The chain couples TRBV5-6 to TRBJ2-7; D assignment may be TRBD1 or TRBD2 (5 bases each). CDR1 is SGHDT, CDR2 YYEEEE, per germline. The CDR3 runs to 13 residues. Deletions cut 2 bases from V and 2 bases from J, with 8 bases between. CDR3 sequence (DNA): TGTGCCAGCAGCTTTATGGGGGCCTACGAGCAGTACTTC. It yields the protein CASSFMGAYEQYF.

This clonotype was seen at least ten times. This chain links TRBV6-1 with TRBJ2-1; 8 bases match TRBD2. V shed 7 bases and J 8 bases; nucleotides not matched to a gene: 19. CDR1 is MNHNS, CDR2 SASEGT, per germline. This CDR3 has 17 residues. CDR3 sequence (DNA): TGTGCCAGCACCCACTCCGGATCAGGGCTAGCGGGCGATGAGCAGTTCTTC. Amino acid sequence: CASTHSGSGLAGDEQFF.

Concerning this clonotype: A much bigger clone sits one base away, suggesting this may be a read error. The CDR3 is CDSSPRGSGRRGEQFF. Written as DNA, the CDR3 is TGTGACAGCAGTCCTAGGGGTAGCGGGAGAAGAGGTGAGCAGTTCTTC. The genes are TRBV7-2 and TRBJ2-1, with 9 positions matching TRBD2. Germline CDR1 reads SGHTA; CDR2 reads FQGNSA. The CDR3 runs 16 residues.

This clonotype was counted many times. The chain uses TRBV2 and TRBJ1-1; D gene uncertain. Trimming stripped 7 bases from V and 2 bases from J, with 5 bases between. The CDR3 extends over 11 amino acids. Germline values: CDR1 SNHLY, CDR2 FYNNEI. CDR3: CASKLNTEAFF. The CDR3 DNA reads TGTGCCAGCAAGCTCAACACTGAAGCTTTCTTT. The full variable domain, rest sourced from reference TRBV2 and TRBJ1-1, is EPEVTQTPSHQVTQMGQEVILRCVPISNHLYFYWYRQILGQKVEFLVSFYNNEISEKSEIFDDQFSVERPDGSNFTLKIRSTKLEDSAMYFCASKLNTEAFFGQGTRLTVV.

The gene calls are TRBV4-2 and TRBJ1-1; TRBD1 is a possible D gene (5 bases). Germline lookup yields CDR1 LGHNA and CDR2 YNFKEQ. Trimming removed 1 base at V and 1 base at J, with 10 bases between. The CDR3 covers 15 residues. The CDR3 nucleotides are TGTGCCAGCAGCCAAGGGGGCGGGGGGAACACTGAAGCTTTCTTT. It codes for CASSQGGGGNTEAFF.

The chain has TRBV27 and TRBJ2-7, with D unresolved. Germline V gene sequence: CDR1 MNHEY, CDR2 SMNVEV (reference sequence). CDR3 length: 14 amino acids. Trimming removed 2 bases at V and 0 bases at J, with 8 bases between. CDR3 region: CASSLGFSSYEQYF. CDR3 in DNA: TGTGCCAGCAGTTTAGGGTTTAGCTCCTACGAGCAGTACTTC.

This clonotype was counted at least ten times. This chain uses TRBV11-2 with TRBJ2-7; possible D gene TRBD2, 6 bases. The CDR3 runs to 18 residues. The V end was cut by 6 bases, the J end by 5 bases, with 29 bases between. Germline loops: CDR1 SGHAT, CDR2 FQNNGV. This CDR3 is CASSPGLTELTARHEQYF. The CDR3 bases are TGTGCCAGCAGTCCCGGACTAACGGAATTAACCGCCCGTCACGAGCAGTACTTC. Full variable domain (remainder filled in from reference TRBV11-2 and TRBJ2-7): EAGVAQSPRYKIIEKRQSVAFWCNPISGHATLYWYQQILGQGPKLLIQFQNNGVVDDSQLPKDRFSAERLKGVDSTLKIQPAKLEDSAVYLCASSPGLTELTARHEQYFGPGTRLTVT.

The chain joins TRBV5-4 to TRBJ2-2, with TRBD2 matching over 12 bases. V shed 1 base, J shed 1 base, and the junction held 2 bases outside the gene matches. Germline V CDR1 and CDR2: SGHNT, YYREEE (reference sequence). This CDR3 is 17 amino acids long. The CDR3 region is CASSLPSGGENTGELFF. The DNA for the CDR3 is TGTGCCAGCAGCTTGCCTAGCGGGGGGGAGAACACCGGGGAGCTGTTTTTT.

This clonotype was found many times. This chain connects TRBV29-1 to TRBJ1-6; D is ambiguous. The ends were cut back, 6 bases at V and 6 bases at J, with 15 bases in the middle. CDR1 SQVTM and CDR2 ANQGSEA come from the germline V gene. The CDR3 spans 14 residues. The CDR3 nucleotides are TGCAGCGTCTGGCCCCCCGCGGGTAATTCACCCCTCCACTTT. Amino acids: CSVWPPAGNSPLHF.

The genes are TRBV7-9 and TRBJ1-1; 8 bases match TRBD1. The length of the CDR3 is 16 residues. The V segment lost 5 bases and the J segment 3 bases; nucleotides outside the gene matches: 11. CDR1 SEHNR and CDR2 FQNEAQ come from the germline V gene (reference sequence). The CDR3 reads CASSRGAGGLDTEAFF. The CDR3 DNA is TGTGCCAGCAGCAGGGGGGCAGGGGGCTTGGACACTGAAGCTTTCTTT.

This sequence joins TRBV29-1 and TRBJ2-1, with 8 bases lining up with TRBD1. The germline CDR1 and CDR2 sequences are SQVTM and ANQGSEA. The CDR3 is 16 amino acids. The J segment lost 4 bases and the V segment lost 0 bases, leaving 8 bases of the junction unmatched. The CDR3 nucleotides are TGCAGCGTTGAAGAAATCCGGACAGGGAGTTACAATGAGCAGTTCTTC. Amino acids: CSVEEIRTGSYNEQFF.

The rearrangement links TRBV6-1 to TRBJ2-1, with D possibly being TRBD1 or TRBD2 (5 bases each). CDR3 length equals 16 residues. V shed 2 bases and J shed 0 bases, with 11 bases lying between them. Germline V gene data show CDR1 as MNHNS and CDR2 as SASEGT. CDR3 in DNA: TGTGCCAGCAGTGAAATTCAGGGACGCTCCTACAATGAGCAGTTCTTC. Translation gives CASSEIQGRSYNEQFF.

Note on this clonotype: A read error is possible here, since a much larger clone lies one base away. The chain has TRBV3-1 and TRBJ2-5, with D maybe TRBD2 (6 bases). This CDR3 is built from 15 residues. Trimming pared 0 bases from V and 2 bases from J, leaving 10 bases between. Germline CDR1 is LGHDT and CDR2 is YNNKEL (reference sequence). CDR3 residues: CASSQDVLAQETQYF. The CDR3 coding sequence is TGTGCCAGCAGCCAAGATGTCCTAGCGCAAGAGACCCAGTACTTC.

With respect to this clonotype: The junction shows a germline mismatch at one end, possibly a read error. The chain carries TRBV5-1 and TRBJ2-3; possibly TRBD2 for D (5 bases). This CDR3 region has 13 residues. The germline CDR1 and CDR2 sequences are SGHRS and YFSETQ. CDR3 residues: CASSGGSTDAQYF. The CDR3 nucleotides are TGCGCCAGCAGCGGAGGAAGCACAGATGCGCAGTATTTT. The full variable domain, rest sourced from reference TRBV5-1 and TRBJ2-3, is KAGVTQTPRYLIKTRGQQVTLSCSPISGHRSVSWYQQTPGQGLQFLFEYFSETQRNKGNFPGRFSGRQFSNSRSEMNVSTLELGDSALYLCASSGGSTDAQYFGPGTRLTVL.

This clonotype was counted many times. The V call is TRBV5-1, the J call TRBJ2-3; possibly TRBD1 for D (8 bases). V was pared by 4 bases and J by 6 bases, with 18 bases between. The CDR3 contains 15 residues. CDR1 is SGHRS and CDR2 is YFSETQ in the germline V gene. The CDR3 spells CASSPPQGGMDTQYF. Written as DNA, the CDR3 is TGCGCCAGCAGCCCACCACAGGGGGGGATGGATACGCAGTATTTT.

This clonotype has a count of ten or more. This CDR3 reads CASRFIESYNEQFF. For the CDR3, the DNA is TGTGCCAGCAGATTTATTGAATCCTACAATGAGCAGTTCTTC. V gene TRBV6-2 or TRBV6-3 combines with J gene TRBJ2-1; D remains unclear. V dropped 6 bases and J dropped 1 base, with 10 bases sitting between them. The CDR3 covers 14 residues. Germline V gene lookup returns CDR1 MNHEY and CDR2 SVGEGT.

This clonotype was detected ten times or more. The rearrangement uses TRBV12-3 or TRBV12-4 and TRBJ2-1; TRBD1 aligns across 7 bases. V shed 1 base, J shed 0 bases, and the junction held 0 bases outside the gene matches. The CDR3 consists of 15 residues. Written as DNA, the CDR3 is TGTGCCAGCAGTTTAGGGACAGGCTCCTACAATGAGCAGTTCTTC. Encoded protein: CASSLGTGSYNEQFF.

The table lists this clonotype with a few counts. V is TRBV12-3 or TRBV12-4 and J is TRBJ2-1; 11 bases map to TRBD2. J was trimmed by 1 base and V by 6 bases; bases with no gene match: 8. CDR3 size: 17 residues. DNA for the CDR3: TGTGCCAGCAGCCCAGGACTAGCGGGCTCTTCCTACAATGAGCAGTTCTTC. It is translated as CASSPGLAGSSYNEQFF.

The chain carries TRBV5-1 and TRBJ2-5; TRBD1 or TRBD2 may be the D gene (5 bases each). V shed 0 bases and J shed 1 base, with 10 bases lying between them. The CDR3 has 15 amino acids. Germline CDR1 reads SGHRS; CDR2 reads YFSETQ. Here the CDR3 DNA reads TGCGCCAGCAGCTTGGTTCCAGGGACCCAAGAGACCCAGTACTTC. This sequence encodes CASSLVPGTQETQYF. The full variable domain, rest sourced from reference TRBV5-1 and TRBJ2-5, is KAGVTQTPRYLIKTRGQQVTLSCSPISGHRSVSWYQQTPGQGLQFLFEYFSETQRNKGNFPGRFSGRQFSNSRSEMNVSTLELGDSALYLCASSLVPGTQETQYFGPGTRLLVL.